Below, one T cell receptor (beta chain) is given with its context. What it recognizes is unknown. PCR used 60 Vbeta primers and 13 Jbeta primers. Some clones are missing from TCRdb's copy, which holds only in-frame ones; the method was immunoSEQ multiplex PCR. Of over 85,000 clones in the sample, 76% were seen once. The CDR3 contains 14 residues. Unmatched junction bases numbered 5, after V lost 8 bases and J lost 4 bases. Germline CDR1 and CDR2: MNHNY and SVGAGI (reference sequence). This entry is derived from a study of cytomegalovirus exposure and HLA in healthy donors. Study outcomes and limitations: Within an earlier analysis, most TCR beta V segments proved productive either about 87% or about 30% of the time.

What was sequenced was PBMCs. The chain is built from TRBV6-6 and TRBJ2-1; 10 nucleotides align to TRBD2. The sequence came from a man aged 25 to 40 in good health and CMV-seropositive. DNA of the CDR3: TGTGCCAGCGCTACTAGCGGGGATTACAATGAGCAGTTCTTC. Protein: CASATSGDYNEQFF.